This TCR beta chain appears in the sequencing data of a study of control samples from healthy donors and cancer patients. Unmatched junction bases numbered 14, after V lost 5 bases and J lost 4 bases. The CDR3 has 17 residues. Per the germline V gene, CDR1 is MNHEY and CDR2 is SMNVEV (reference sequence). Assay: immunoSEQ multiplex PCR; the TCRdb copy retains only in-frame clones and omits some. The sample has approximately 97,000 clones, roughly 88% seen once. A few counts support this clone. The rearrangement joins TRBV27 to TRBJ1-2; 9 bases fit TRBD1. Material: blood. The sequence came from a man aged 25-45 years in good health. The CDR3 is CASSRGQGGIGGYGYTF. In DNA, the CDR3 is TGTGCCAGCAGTAGGGGACAGGGTGGAATTGGAGGCTATGGCTACACCTTC.